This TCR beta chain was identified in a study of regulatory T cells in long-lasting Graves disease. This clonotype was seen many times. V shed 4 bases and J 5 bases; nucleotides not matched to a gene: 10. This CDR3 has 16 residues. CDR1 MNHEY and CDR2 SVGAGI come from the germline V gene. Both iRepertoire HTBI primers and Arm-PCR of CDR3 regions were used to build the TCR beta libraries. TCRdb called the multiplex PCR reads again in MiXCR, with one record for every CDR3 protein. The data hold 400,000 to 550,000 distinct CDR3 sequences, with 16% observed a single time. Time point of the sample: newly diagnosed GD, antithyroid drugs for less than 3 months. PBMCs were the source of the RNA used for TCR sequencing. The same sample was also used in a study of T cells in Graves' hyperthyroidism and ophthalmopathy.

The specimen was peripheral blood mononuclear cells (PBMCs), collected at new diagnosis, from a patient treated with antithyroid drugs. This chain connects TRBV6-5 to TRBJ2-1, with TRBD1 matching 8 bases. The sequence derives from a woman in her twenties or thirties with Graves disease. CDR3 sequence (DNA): TGTGCCAGCAGTTTGGGGTTGGGACAGGTCGACAATGAGCAGTTCTTC. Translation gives CASSLGLGQVDNEQFF.